This T cell receptor (beta chain) derives from a study of human T cells and chemical hapten exposure. About the research overall: For sensitization, 2% DPC was applied to a roughly 2 cm by roughly 2 cm patch of upper inner arm skin. The patients, most of them female, presented with alopecia areata, totalis or universalis.

Time point in this sample: patch test 3, about 24 weeks after DPC sensitization. Specified treatment: therapeutic diphenylcyclopropenone sensitization with weekly scalp DPC. The study, taken as a whole, reports: Significantly greater numbers of large CDR3 similarity clusters came from expanded TCRs than from controls.

TCRdb used MiXCR to reprocess the RACE reads, holding one entry per CDR3 protein. The sample has under 200,000 distinct CDR3 sequences, around 30% seen once; the top ten hold about 2.1%. This clonotype came up a few times. What it recognizes is unknown. The CDR3 contains 14 residues. The germline CDR1 and CDR2 sequences are SGHDT and YYEEEE. Trimming removed 3 bases at V and 1 base at J, with 10 bases between. The sequence was obtained from a woman aged 18-29 years with alopecia areata. Some clones in this sample may be carry-over from other donors' samples. V and J are TRBV5-6 and TRBJ1-1, with D unclear. Sequenced here: whole blood, sampled in connection with sensitization to the hapten diphenylcyclopropenone (DPC). CDR3 bases: TGTGCCAGCAGCTCGGAGCTCTGGAACACTGAAGCTTTCTTT. Its translation is CASSSELWNTEAFF.